This TCR beta chain derives from a study of identical twins. TCRdb re-derived calls from the 5' RACE reads in MiXCR, one entry per CDR3 protein. The repertoire consists of about 150,000 distinct CDR3 sequences, with approximately 3.5% occurring once and the leading ten covering 8.1%. This clonotype was recorded many times. The material sequenced was memory T cells sorted from blood. The receptor comes from a man between 18 and 35 years old in good health.

Here the CDR3 DNA reads TGTGCCAGCAGCTTAACCCCTGGGACAACAACCGGGGAGCTGTTTTTT. Translated, it gives CASSLTPGTTTGELFF. The chain uses TRBV5-5 and TRBJ2-2; D is perhaps TRBD1 (6 bases). This CDR3 comprises 16 residues. Germline-derived CDR1 and CDR2 are SGHKS and YYEKEE (reference sequence). Trimming left V 2 bases short and J 5 bases short, with 16 bases between.